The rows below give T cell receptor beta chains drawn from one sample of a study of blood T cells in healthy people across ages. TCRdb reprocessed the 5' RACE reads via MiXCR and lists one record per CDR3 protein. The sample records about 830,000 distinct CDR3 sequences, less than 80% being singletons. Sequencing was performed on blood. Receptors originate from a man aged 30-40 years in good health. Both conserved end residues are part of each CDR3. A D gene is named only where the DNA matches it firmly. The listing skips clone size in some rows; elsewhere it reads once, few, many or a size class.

CDR3 protein: CASSQETGPSYEQYF
CDR3 DNA: TGTGCCAGCAGCCAAGAAACGGGGCCTAGCTACGAGCAGTACTTC
clone size: few
D gene: -
V gene: TRBV3-1
J gene: TRBJ2-7

CDR3 protein: CASSVDITASVGYAYTF
CDR3 DNA: TGTGCCAGCAGCGTAGATATCACAGCTTCGGTGGGCTATGCCTACACCTTC
clone size: -
D gene: -
V gene: TRBV9
J gene: TRBJ1-2

CDR3 protein: CASSLGLRGLSSYEQYF
CDR3 DNA: TGTGCCAGCAGCTTAGGCCTAAGGGGCTTAAGCTCCTACGAGCAGTACTTC
clone size: -
D gene: -
V gene: TRBV13
J gene: TRBJ2-7

CDR3 protein: CASSQEYMNTEAFF
CDR3 DNA: TGTGCCAGCAGCCAAGAGTATATGAACACTGAAGCTTTCTTT
clone size: -
D gene: -
V gene: TRBV4-2
J gene: TRBJ1-1

CDR3 protein: CASSLAPALSYEQYF
CDR3 DNA: TGTGCCAGCAGCTTGGCACCGGCACTATCATACGAGCAGTACTTC
clone size: -
D gene: -
V gene: TRBV7-2
J gene: TRBJ2-7

CDR3 protein: CSASNSFGGSTYEQYF
CDR3 DNA: TGCAGTGCTAGCAACTCTTTTGGGGGATCTACCTACGAGCAGTACTTC
clone size: few
D gene: -
V gene: TRBV20-1
J gene: TRBJ2-7

CDR3 protein: CAISESKETQYF
CDR3 DNA: TGTGCCATCAGTGAGTCGAAGGAGACCCAGTACTTC
clone size: -
D gene: -
V gene: TRBV10-3
J gene: TRBJ2-5

CDR3 protein: CAIRQGGGGNIQYF
CDR3 DNA: TGTGCCATCAGGCAGGGAGGGGGGGGAAACATTCAGTACTTC
clone size: -
D gene: -
V gene: TRBV10-3
J gene: TRBJ2-4

CDR3 protein: CSDRGIVQETQYF
CDR3 DNA: TGCAGTGACAGGGGCATTGTGCAAGAGACCCAGTACTTC
clone size: -
D gene: TRBD1
V gene: TRBV20-1
J gene: TRBJ2-5

CDR3 protein: CASSIFGQPTDTQYF
CDR3 DNA: TGTGCCAGCAGCATCTTCGGACAGCCCACAGATACGCAGTATTTT
clone size: few
D gene: -
V gene: TRBV7-9
J gene: TRBJ2-3

CDR3 protein: CASSLLGQGRVYEQYF
CDR3 DNA: TGTGCCAGCAGTTTATTGGGACAGGGAAGGGTCTACGAGCAGTACTTC
clone size: once
D gene: TRBD1
V gene: TRBV27
J gene: TRBJ2-7

CDR3 protein: CAISEPGQGKHEQFF
CDR3 DNA: TGTGCCATCAGTGAACCCGGACAGGGGAAGCATGAGCAGTTCTTC
clone size: -
D gene: TRBD1
V gene: TRBV10-3
J gene: TRBJ2-1

CDR3 protein: CASSYVGNWGTNIQYF
CDR3 DNA: TGTGCCAGCAGTTACGTCGGTAACTGGGGAACAAACATTCAGTACTTC
clone size: -
D gene: -
V gene: TRBV6-2/TRBV6-3
J gene: TRBJ2-4

CDR3 protein: CASSPRQGPTYEQYF
CDR3 DNA: TGTGCCAGCAGCCCCCGACAGGGGCCTACCTACGAGCAGTACTTC
clone size: -
D gene: TRBD1
V gene: TRBV7-9
J gene: TRBJ2-7

CDR3 protein: CATSRDLAGHEQFF
CDR3 DNA: TGTGCCACCAGCAGAGATCTCGCGGGCCATGAGCAGTTCTTC
clone size: few
D gene: -
V gene: TRBV15
J gene: TRBJ2-1

CDR3 protein: CASSYALGGSEGYTF
CDR3 DNA: TGTGCCAGCAGTTACGCCCTGGGAGGGTCAGAGGGCTACACCTTC
clone size: -
D gene: -
V gene: TRBV6-5
J gene: TRBJ1-2

CDR3 protein: CAWGAGYEQYF
CDR3 DNA: TGTGCCTGGGGGGCCGGTTACGAGCAGTACTTC
clone size: -
D gene: -
V gene: TRBV30
J gene: TRBJ2-7

CDR3 protein: CSARDLRGYDLTSENIQYF
CDR3 DNA: TGCAGTGCTAGAGATCTTAGGGGGTACGATCTGACGTCGGAAAACATTCAGTACTTC
clone size: -
D gene: -
V gene: TRBV20-1
J gene: TRBJ2-4

CDR3 protein: CASTSAPAQRHEQYF
CDR3 DNA: TGTGCCAGCACCTCCGCGCCAGCCCAGCGCCACGAGCAGTACTTC
clone size: -
D gene: -
V gene: TRBV7-9
J gene: TRBJ2-7

CDR3 protein: CASSFRPQNPNEQFF
CDR3 DNA: TGTGCCAGCAGTTTCCGGCCCCAAAACCCAAATGAGCAGTTCTTC
clone size: few
D gene: -
V gene: TRBV27
J gene: TRBJ2-1

CDR3 protein: CATSTILDSNQPQHF
CDR3 DNA: TGTGCCACCAGCACTATCCTAGATAGCAATCAGCCCCAGCATTTT
clone size: -
D gene: -
V gene: TRBV15
J gene: TRBJ1-5

CDR3 protein: CASSLFARGGQETQYF
CDR3 DNA: TGTGCCAGCAGTTTATTTGCCAGGGGAGGGCAAGAGACCCAGTACTTC
clone size: -
D gene: -
V gene: TRBV12-3/TRBV12-4
J gene: TRBJ2-5

CDR3 protein: CASRNSGQGLNEQFF
CDR3 DNA: TGTGCCAGCAGAAACTCCGGACAGGGGTTAAATGAGCAGTTCTTC
clone size: -
D gene: TRBD1
V gene: TRBV12-3/TRBV12-4
J gene: TRBJ2-1

CDR3 protein: CAISELAGALLSTDTQYF
CDR3 DNA: TGTGCCATCAGTGAACTAGCGGGGGCCCTCCTAAGCACAGATACGCAGTATTTT
clone size: once
D gene: TRBD2
V gene: TRBV10-3
J gene: TRBJ2-3

CDR3 protein: CASSLTDSLPIYEQYF
CDR3 DNA: TGTGCCAGCAGCTTGACGGACAGTCTACCCATCTACGAGCAGTACTTC
clone size: -
D gene: -
V gene: TRBV5-6
J gene: TRBJ2-7

CDR3 protein: CASSQDLPRWDREQYF
CDR3 DNA: TGCGCCAGCAGCCAAGATCTCCCCCGATGGGATCGCGAGCAGTACTTC
clone size: -
D gene: -
V gene: TRBV4-3
J gene: TRBJ2-7

CDR3 protein: CASSPRLWESSYNEQFF
CDR3 DNA: TGTGCCAGCAGCCCCCGTCTCTGGGAGAGCTCCTACAATGAGCAGTTCTTC
clone size: -
D gene: -
V gene: TRBV9
J gene: TRBJ2-1

CDR3 protein: CASSEFDGEYTDTQYF
CDR3 DNA: TGTGCCAGCAGTGAATTCGACGGAGAATACACAGATACGCAGTATTTT
clone size: few
D gene: -
V gene: TRBV25-1
J gene: TRBJ2-3

CDR3 protein: CASSHTRDRKTSGNTIYF
CDR3 DNA: TGCGCCAGCAGCCATACCCGGGACAGGAAAACCTCTGGAAACACCATATATTTT
clone size: -
D gene: TRBD1
V gene: TRBV4-1
J gene: TRBJ1-3

CDR3 protein: CASSRVKGPSYEQYF
CDR3 DNA: TGTGCCAGCAGCCGCGTAAAGGGGCCCTCCTACGAGCAGTACTTC
clone size: -
D gene: -
V gene: TRBV4-2
J gene: TRBJ2-7

CDR3 protein: CATFDRAHNEQFF
CDR3 DNA: TGTGCCACCTTTGACAGGGCTCACAATGAGCAGTTCTTC
clone size: -
D gene: TRBD1
V gene: TRBV15
J gene: TRBJ2-1

CDR3 protein: CASSQVIEGKTPSGANVLTF
CDR3 DNA: TGTGCCAGCAGCCAAGTAATAGAGGGGAAGACTCCGTCTGGGGCCAACGTCCTGACTTTC
clone size: -
D gene: -
V gene: TRBV3-1
J gene: TRBJ2-6

CDR3 protein: CASSLALPASGLSYNEQFF
CDR3 DNA: TGTGCCAGCAGCTTAGCGCTTCCCGCTAGCGGACTCTCCTACAATGAGCAGTTCTTC
clone size: -
D gene: TRBD2
V gene: TRBV7-6
J gene: TRBJ2-1

CDR3 protein: CASSYGPMHTINEQFF
CDR3 DNA: TGTGCCAGCAGTTACGGACCAATGCATACTATCAATGAGCAGTTCTTC
clone size: -
D gene: -
V gene: TRBV6-5
J gene: TRBJ2-1

CDR3 protein: CASSRITTGNPGYTF
CDR3 DNA: TGTGCCAGCAGTCGCATCACTACAGGGAATCCTGGCTACACCTTC
clone size: -
D gene: -
V gene: TRBV27
J gene: TRBJ1-2

CDR3 protein: CSVILGTGTYNEQFF
CDR3 DNA: TGCAGCGTAATCCTGGGGACAGGGACCTACAATGAGCAGTTCTTC
clone size: few
D gene: TRBD1
V gene: TRBV29-1
J gene: TRBJ2-1

CDR3 protein: CASSLEGRIVDEQFF
CDR3 DNA: TGCGCCAGCAGCTTGGAGGGGCGAATTGTCGATGAGCAGTTCTTC
clone size: -
D gene: -
V gene: TRBV5-1
J gene: TRBJ2-1

CDR3 protein: CASRSDRRDLFF
CDR3 DNA: TGTGCCAGCAGATCCGACAGGCGAGACCTGTTTTTT
clone size: few
D gene: -
V gene: TRBV6-5
J gene: TRBJ1-4

CDR3 protein: CAISPSMGGTQYF
CDR3 DNA: TGTGCCATCAGTCCGTCGATGGGCGGGACGCAGTATTTT
clone size: few
D gene: -
V gene: TRBV10-3
J gene: TRBJ2-3

CDR3 protein: CASEGAPSCEQYF
CDR3 DNA: TGTGCATCCGAGGGGGCCCCAAGTTGCGAGCAGTACTTC
clone size: once
D gene: TRBD1
V gene: TRBV7-4
J gene: TRBJ2-7